This T cell receptor beta chain was retrieved from a study of cytomegalovirus exposure and HLA in healthy donors. Amplification used 60 Vbeta primers and 13 Jbeta primers. In the authors' workflow: Around 9.9 million shared chains were among the 60 million to 80 million unique TCR beta chains that a later analysis counted. Profiling relied on immunoSEQ multiplex PCR, and the TCRdb table lists in-frame clones only, not all of them. V, J and clone size were drawn from that table, and D and trimming were deduced from the DNA. The table has some 150,000 clones, roughly nine tenths seen once. Whole-study findings and limits: Common viral pathogens (according to a later analysis) appeared linked to several of the most significant clusters.

As for this clone: Its antigen is unidentified.

Germline V lookup: CDR1 SGHTA, CDR2 FQGNSA. V was pared by 5 bases and J by 4 bases, with 11 bases of the junction left unmatched. This CDR3 is 16 amino acids long. J is TRBJ2-3 and V is TRBV7-2, with 8 bases identical to TRBD2. The sequenced sample consisted of PBMCs. This TCR derives from a woman in her twenties or thirties in good health and CMV-seronegative. The CDR3 nucleotides read TGTGCCAGCAGCCCCAAGGTAGCGGGGCCCTCAGATACGCAGTATTTT. This codes for CASSPKVAGPSDTQYF.